One TCR beta chain is described in this entry. In this sample, this clonotype turned up a few times. What this receptor recognizes is not known. No base-level quality is on record; no much larger clone is a single base apart. This sample was taken from a study of T cells after yellow fever vaccination (dated by TCRdb to the late 2010s). Broadly, across the study: Libraries from fractions with low cell numbers were prepared with the SMART-Seq v4 Ultra Low Input RNA kit. Blood was drawn at multiple timepoints before and after primary and secondary immunization, with bulk PBMC replicates and cell subsets isolated. The cohort comprised two healthy male donors, one aged 18 to 29 and one aged 30 to 40 years. Bulk TCR alpha and beta repertoires were sequenced longitudinally to track T-cell clones before and after primary and booster YFV17D yellow fever vaccination. The investigation overall reported the following: Most clones expanded after primary vaccination (approximately 95% of CD4 and about 85% of CD8) were re-detected after the booster, suggesting that broad memory maintenance occurred. A small share of clonotypes was detected in both CD4 and CD8 compartments, with the overlap likely arising from convergent recombination. The study included only a couple of donors, which limits how far the findings can be generalized. Compared with the primary T-cell response, the secondary T-cell response was faster but weaker, reaching its peak on day 5 rather than on day 15. FACS-sorted repertoires could contain abundant contaminating clonotypes from the bulk population, so computational filtering was required.

Sequenced using an Illumina NovaSeq 6000. TCR cDNA was made using 5'RACE template switching, a step that added a universal primer site and unique molecular identifiers. Priming of cDNA synthesis was performed from both the TCR alpha and TCR beta constant segments. Library amplification used two PCR steps, and the second PCR step added sample barcodes and sequencing adapters. Sequencing of libraries was done on Illumina HiSeq 2500 (2x100 bp) or NovaSeq (2x150 bp). Under the source paper's analysis protocol: MIGEC handled demultiplexing of reads and collapsing into UMI consensus sequences, while MiXCR performed V(D)J alignment. Vaccine-responding clonotypes were identified with edgeR using replicate PBMC samples, with FDR below 0.01 and a log2 fold change above 5 up to day 15 being required. Each bulk clonotype was labeled CD4 or CD8 based on which sequenced repertoire, CD4 or CD8, contained the clonotype at higher abundance. TCRdb reprocessing: public reads trimmed at Q25 with fastp, clones called with MiXCR, in-frame beta chains kept. Records with the same CDR3 protein are collapsed into one entry carrying the most frequent genes and DNA. These V and J calls derive from TCRdb rather than the authors' analysis. The sample data list approximately 300,000 distinct CDR3 sequences, and about 10% of these were observed just once. The ten most abundant clones make up roughly 3% of the sample.

The label giving this sample's treatment or condition can be read as: live attenuated yellow fever vaccine strain. A standard Ficoll-Paque protocol was used to isolate PBMCs from peripheral blood. Dynabeads CD4 and CD8 positive selection kits were used to isolate CD4 and CD8 T-cell fractions. TriZol was used to extract RNA from bulk PBMCs, CD4 and CD8 fractions, and dextramer-positive and dextramer-negative fractions. This receptor was taken from a man between 18 and 35 years old who received the YFV17D yellow fever vaccine. The source was CD4+ T cells sorted from PBMCs, collected 45 days after the yellow fever booster vaccination.

CDR3 sequence: CASRAPSGGNTGELFF. The sequenced DNA is TGTGCCAGCAGGGCCCCAAGCGGGGGGAACACCGGGGAGCTGTTTTTT. This chain joins TRBV12-3 or TRBV12-4 to TRBJ2-2; TRBD2 matches 8 bases in the middle. The cysteine opens and the phenylalanine closes a CDR3 of 16 amino acids. Here the CDR3 DNA is all that survives: 48 bases in frame from base 1. From V the trimming removes 6 bases and from J it removes 1 base, while the gene matches leave 7 bases of the junction unaccounted for.